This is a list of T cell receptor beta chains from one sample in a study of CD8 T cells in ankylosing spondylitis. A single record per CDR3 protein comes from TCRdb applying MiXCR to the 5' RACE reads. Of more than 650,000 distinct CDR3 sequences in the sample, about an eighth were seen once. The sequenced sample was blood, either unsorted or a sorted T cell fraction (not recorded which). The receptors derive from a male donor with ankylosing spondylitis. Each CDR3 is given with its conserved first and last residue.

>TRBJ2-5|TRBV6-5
CASSYGGLWETQYF
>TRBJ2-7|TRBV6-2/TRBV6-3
CASRKGQSYEQYF
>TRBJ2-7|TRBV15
CATSRGGSAYEQYF
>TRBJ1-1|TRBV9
CASSVVLGGEAFF
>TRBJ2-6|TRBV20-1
CSADRGPSGANVLTF
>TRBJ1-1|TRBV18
CASSPERQEAFF
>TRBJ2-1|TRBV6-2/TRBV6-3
CASSYIPGEQFF
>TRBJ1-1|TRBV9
CASSVGPTALNTEAFF
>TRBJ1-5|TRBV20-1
CSARPTGPSFNQPQHF
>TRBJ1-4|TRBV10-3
CAISERQLATNEKLFF
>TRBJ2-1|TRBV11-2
CASSPDRDKQFF
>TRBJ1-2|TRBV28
CASTESGTGDYGYTF
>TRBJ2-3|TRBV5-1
CASRPLAGGVTDTQYF
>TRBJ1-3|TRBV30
CAWSGHSAGNTIYF
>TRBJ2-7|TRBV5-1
CASSPRVPDSQPYEQYF
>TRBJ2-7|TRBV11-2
CASSLAGQGRTYEQYF
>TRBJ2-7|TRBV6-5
CASSYSSAAGGAYEQYF
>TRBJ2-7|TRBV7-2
CASSPRQGLISYEQYF
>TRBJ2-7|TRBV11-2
CASSLLLAGVSSSYEQYF
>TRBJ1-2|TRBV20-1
CVRPGQGAGGYTF
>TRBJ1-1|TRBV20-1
CSARPLNTGAFF
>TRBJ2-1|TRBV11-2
CASSTSGPSSEQFF
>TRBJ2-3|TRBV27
CASSFLPSSGVGDTQYF
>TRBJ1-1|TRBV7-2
CASSPGLLYTEAFF
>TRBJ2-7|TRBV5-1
CASSLTGGLDEQYF
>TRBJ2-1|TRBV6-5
CASSYSGVNYNEQFF
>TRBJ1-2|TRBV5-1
CASSYGQGVTGYTF
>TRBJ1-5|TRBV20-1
CSASGDRDNQPQHF
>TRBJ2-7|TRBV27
CASSSPLSSYEQYF
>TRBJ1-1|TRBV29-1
CSVEGQNTEAFF
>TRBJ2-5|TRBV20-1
CSARSTTTQETQYF
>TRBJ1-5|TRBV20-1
CSARYRGGNQPQHF
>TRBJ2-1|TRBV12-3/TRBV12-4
CASSLSLGGSSYNEQFF
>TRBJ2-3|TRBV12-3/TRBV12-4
CASSLTPPENTQYF
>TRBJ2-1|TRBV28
CASSNRDPGRGVQFF
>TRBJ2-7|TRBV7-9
CASSYGTAQAYF
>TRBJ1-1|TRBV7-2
CASSRHRFEAFF
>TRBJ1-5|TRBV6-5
CASSSAGQGDQPQHF
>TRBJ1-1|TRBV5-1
CASSPHTLNTEAFF
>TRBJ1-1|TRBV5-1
CASSLARQAGTEAFF
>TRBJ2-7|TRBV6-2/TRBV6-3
CASSYLGLASHEQYF
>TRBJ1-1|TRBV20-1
CSARDPGFTEAFF
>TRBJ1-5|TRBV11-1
CASSPPEGQPQHF
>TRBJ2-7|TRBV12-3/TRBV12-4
CASSPLAGRSYEQYF
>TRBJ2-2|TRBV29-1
CSVRPSGNTGELFF
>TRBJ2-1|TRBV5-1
CASSLGPLADYNEQFF
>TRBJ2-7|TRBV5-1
CASSLELGQASAKQYF
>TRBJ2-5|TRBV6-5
CASSYGSTEETQYF
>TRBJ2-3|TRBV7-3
CASRGTSGDTQYF
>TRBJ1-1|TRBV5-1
CASSTEGSGTEAFF
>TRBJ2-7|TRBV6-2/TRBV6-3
CASRDLAGGIYEQYF
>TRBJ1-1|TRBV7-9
CASSPGATMNTEAFF
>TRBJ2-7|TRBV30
CAWSREVTYEQYF
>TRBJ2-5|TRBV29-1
CSVTGAQETQYF
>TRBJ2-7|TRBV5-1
CASRGNTVYEQYF
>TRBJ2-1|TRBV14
CASNFEGEQFF
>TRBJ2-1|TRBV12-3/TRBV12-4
CASSLQFTEQFF
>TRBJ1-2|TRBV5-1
CASSLAADLNYGYTF